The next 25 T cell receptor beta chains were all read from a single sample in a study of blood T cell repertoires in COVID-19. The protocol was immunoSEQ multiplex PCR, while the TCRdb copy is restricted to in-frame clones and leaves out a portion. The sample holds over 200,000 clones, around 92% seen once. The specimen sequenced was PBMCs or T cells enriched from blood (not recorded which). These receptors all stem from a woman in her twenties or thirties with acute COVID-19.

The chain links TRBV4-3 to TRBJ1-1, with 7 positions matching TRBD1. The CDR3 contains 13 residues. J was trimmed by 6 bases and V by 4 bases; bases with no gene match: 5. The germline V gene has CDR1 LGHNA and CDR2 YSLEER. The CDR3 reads CASSPPGTAEAFF. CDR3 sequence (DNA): TGCGCCAGCAGCCCGCCCGGGACAGCTGAAGCTTTCTTT.

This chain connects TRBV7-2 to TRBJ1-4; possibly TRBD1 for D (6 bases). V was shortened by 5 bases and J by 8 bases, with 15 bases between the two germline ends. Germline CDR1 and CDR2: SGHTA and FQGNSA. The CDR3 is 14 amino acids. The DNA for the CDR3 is TGTGCCAGCAGCGTCACAGGGCGAGGCGAAAAACTGTTTTTT. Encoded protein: CASSVTGRGEKLFF.

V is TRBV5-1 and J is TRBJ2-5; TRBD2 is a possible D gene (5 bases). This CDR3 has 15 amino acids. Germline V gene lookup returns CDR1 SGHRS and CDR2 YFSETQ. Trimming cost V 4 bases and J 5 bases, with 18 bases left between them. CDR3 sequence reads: CASSPRGYLRETQYF. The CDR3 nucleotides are TGCGCCAGCAGCCCGCGAGGGTACCTTAGGGAGACCCAGTACTTC.

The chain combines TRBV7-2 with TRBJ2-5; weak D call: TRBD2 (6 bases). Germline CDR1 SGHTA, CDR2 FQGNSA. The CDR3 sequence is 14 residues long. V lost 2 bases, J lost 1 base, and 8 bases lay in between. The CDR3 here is CASSLMTSQETQYF. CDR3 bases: TGTGCCAGCAGCTTAATGACTAGCCAAGAGACCCAGTACTTC.

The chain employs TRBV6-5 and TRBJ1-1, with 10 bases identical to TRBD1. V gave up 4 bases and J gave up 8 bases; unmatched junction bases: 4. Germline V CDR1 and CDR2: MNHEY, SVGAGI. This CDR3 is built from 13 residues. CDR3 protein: CASSFGTGVEAFF. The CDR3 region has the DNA TGTGCCAGCAGTTTTGGGACAGGGGTAGAAGCTTTCTTT.

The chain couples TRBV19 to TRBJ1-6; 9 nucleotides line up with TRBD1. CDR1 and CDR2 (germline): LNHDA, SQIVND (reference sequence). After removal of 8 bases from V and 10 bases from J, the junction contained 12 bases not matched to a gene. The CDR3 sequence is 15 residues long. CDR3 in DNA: TGTGCCAGTGCCGGAGCTCAGGGACAGGGCTCACCCCTCCACTTT. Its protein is CASAGAQGQGSPLHF.

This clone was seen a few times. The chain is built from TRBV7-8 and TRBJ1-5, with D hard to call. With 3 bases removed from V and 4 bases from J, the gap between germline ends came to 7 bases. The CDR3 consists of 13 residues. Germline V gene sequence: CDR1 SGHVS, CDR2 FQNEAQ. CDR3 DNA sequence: TGTGCCAGCAGCTTGACGGGTAATCAGCCCCAGCATTTT. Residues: CASSLTGNQPQHF.

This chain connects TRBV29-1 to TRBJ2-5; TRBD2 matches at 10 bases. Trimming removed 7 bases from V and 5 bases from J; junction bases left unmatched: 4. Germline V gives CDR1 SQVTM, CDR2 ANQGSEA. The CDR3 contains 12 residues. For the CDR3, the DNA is TGCAGCGAGCGGGGGGGCGAGGAGACCCAGTACTTC. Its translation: CSERGGEETQYF.

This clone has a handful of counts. Here the CDR3 DNA reads TGCGCCAGCAACACAGTCAGGGGGCCCTACGAGCAGTACTTC. Amino acids: CASNTVRGPYEQYF. The chain has TRBV10-1 and TRBJ2-7; TRBD1 matches at 8 bases. V lost 7 bases to trimming and J lost 2 bases; unmatched junction nucleotides: 7. CDR3 length equals 14 residues. Germline CDR1 is WNHNN and CDR2 is SYGVQD (reference sequence).

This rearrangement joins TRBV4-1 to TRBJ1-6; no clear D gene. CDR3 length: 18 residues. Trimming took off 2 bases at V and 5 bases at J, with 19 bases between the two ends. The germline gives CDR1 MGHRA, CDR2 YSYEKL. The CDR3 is CASSQPVKNRKNNSPLHF. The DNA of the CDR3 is TGCGCCAGCAGCCAACCAGTTAAGAACAGAAAAAATAATTCACCCCTCCACTTT.

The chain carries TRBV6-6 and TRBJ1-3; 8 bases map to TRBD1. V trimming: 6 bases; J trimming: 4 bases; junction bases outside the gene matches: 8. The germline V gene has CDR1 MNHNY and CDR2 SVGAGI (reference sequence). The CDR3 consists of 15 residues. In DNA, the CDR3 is TGTGCCAGCAGAGATGGACAGGGAACAGGAAACACCATATATTTT. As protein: CASRDGQGTGNTIYF.

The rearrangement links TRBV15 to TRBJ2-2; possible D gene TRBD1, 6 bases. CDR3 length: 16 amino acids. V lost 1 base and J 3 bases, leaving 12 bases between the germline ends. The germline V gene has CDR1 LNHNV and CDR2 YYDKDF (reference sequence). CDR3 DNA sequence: TGTGCCACCAGCAGAGGGCAGGGACAACACACCGGGGAGCTGTTTTTT. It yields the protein CATSRGQGQHTGELFF.

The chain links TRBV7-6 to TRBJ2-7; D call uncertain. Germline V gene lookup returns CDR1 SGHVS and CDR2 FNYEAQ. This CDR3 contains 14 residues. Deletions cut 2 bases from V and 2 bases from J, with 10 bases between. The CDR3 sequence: CASSLSAGTYEQYF. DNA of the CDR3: TGTGCCAGCAGCTTATCCGCAGGTACCTACGAGCAGTACTTC.

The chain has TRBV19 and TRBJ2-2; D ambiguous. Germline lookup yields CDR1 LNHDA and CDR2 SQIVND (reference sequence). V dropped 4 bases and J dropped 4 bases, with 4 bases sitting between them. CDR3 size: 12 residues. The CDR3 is CASSTLTGELFF. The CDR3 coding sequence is TGTGCCAGTAGTACCCTCACCGGGGAGCTGTTTTTT.

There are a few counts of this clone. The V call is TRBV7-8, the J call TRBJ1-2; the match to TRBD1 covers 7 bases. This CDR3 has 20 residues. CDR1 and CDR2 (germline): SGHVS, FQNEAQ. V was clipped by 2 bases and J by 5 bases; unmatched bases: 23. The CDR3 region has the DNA TGTGCCAGCAGCTTACCGGCCGGAGACAGGGACCTCGCCCCGAGGTATGGCTACACCTTC. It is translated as CASSLPAGDRDLAPRYGYTF.

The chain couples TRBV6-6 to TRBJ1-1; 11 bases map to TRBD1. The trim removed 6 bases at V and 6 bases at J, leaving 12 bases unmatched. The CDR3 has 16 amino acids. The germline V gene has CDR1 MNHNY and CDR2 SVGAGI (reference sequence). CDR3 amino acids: CASRLGQGVSWAEAFF. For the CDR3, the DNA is TGTGCCAGCAGGTTGGGACAGGGGGTTAGTTGGGCTGAAGCTTTCTTT.

The CDR3 here is CASSSWHEQFF. CDR3 bases: TGTGCCAGCAGCTCGTGGCATGAGCAGTTCTTC. This rearrangement joins TRBV11-2 to TRBJ2-1; no firm D call. Trimming shortened V by 4 bases and J by 8 bases, and 6 bases separated the two germline ends. The CDR3 has 11 amino acids. CDR1 and CDR2 from the germline V gene are SGHAT and FQNNGV.

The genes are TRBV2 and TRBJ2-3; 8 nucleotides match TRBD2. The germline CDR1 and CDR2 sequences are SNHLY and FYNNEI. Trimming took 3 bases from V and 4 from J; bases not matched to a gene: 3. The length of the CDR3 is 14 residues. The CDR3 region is CASSDSGGPDTQYF. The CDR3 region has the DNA TGTGCCAGCAGTGACAGCGGGGGCCCAGATACGCAGTATTTT.

The CDR3 DNA sequence: TGTGCCACCAGTGGGAGGGGTTCCACTGAAGCTTTCTTT. Amino acid sequence: CATSGRGSTEAFF. This chain connects TRBV24-1 to TRBJ1-1, with D perhaps matching TRBD1 (5 bases). The V gene lost 5 bases and the J gene lost 4 bases, with 10 bases spanning the gap. This CDR3 spans 13 amino acids. Germline V gene sequence: CDR1 KGHDR, CDR2 SFDVKD.

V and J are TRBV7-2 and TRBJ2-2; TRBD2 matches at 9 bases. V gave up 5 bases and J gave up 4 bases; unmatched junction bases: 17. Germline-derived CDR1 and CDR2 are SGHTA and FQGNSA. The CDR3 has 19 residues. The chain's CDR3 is CASSLIPHLAGFITGELFF. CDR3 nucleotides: TGTGCCAGCAGCCTAATCCCTCATCTAGCGGGGTTCATCACCGGGGAGCTGTTTTTT. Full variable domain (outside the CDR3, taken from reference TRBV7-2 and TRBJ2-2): GAGVSQSPSNKVTEKGKDVELRCDPISGHTALYWYRQSLGQGLEFLIYFQGNSAPDKSGLPSDRFSAERTGGSVSTLTIQRTQQEDSAVYLCASSLIPHLAGFITGELFFGEGSRLTVL.

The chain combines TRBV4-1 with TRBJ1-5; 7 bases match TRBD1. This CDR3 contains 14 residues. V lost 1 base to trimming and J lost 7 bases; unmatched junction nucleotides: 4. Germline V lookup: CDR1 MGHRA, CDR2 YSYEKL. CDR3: CASSQVTGVQPQHF. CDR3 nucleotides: TGCGCCAGCAGCCAAGTAACAGGGGTCCAGCCCCAGCATTTT.

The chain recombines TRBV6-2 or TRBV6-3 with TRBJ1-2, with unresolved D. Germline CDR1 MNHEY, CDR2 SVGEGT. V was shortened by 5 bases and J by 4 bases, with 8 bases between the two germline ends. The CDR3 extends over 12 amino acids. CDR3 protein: CASSVRLYGYTF. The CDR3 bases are TGTGCCAGCAGTGTAAGACTCTATGGCTACACCTTC.

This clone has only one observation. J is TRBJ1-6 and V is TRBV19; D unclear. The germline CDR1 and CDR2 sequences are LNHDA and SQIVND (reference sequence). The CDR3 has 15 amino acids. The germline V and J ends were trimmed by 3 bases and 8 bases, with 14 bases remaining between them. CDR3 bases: TGTGCCAGTAGTATTAACAGCCTAGCGGATTCACCCCTCCACTTT. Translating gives CASSINSLADSPLHF.

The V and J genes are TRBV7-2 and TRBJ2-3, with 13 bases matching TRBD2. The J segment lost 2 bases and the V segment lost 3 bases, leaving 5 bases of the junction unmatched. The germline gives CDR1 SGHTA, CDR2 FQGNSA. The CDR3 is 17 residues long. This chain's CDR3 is CASSLRTSGGLTDTQYF. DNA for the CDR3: TGTGCCAGCAGCTTGAGGACTAGCGGGGGCCTCACAGATACGCAGTATTTT.

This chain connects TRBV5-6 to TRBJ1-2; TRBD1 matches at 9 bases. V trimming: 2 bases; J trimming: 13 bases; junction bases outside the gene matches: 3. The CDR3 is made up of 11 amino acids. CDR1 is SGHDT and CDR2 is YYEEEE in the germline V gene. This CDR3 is CASSFDRGCTF. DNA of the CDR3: TGTGCCAGCAGCTTCGACAGGGGGTGCACCTTC.